This TCR beta chain was sequenced during a study of T cell changes during pregnancy in multiple sclerosis. Germline lookup yields CDR1 SGHVS and CDR2 FQNEAQ. The ends were cut back, 5 bases at V and 7 bases at J, with 15 bases in the middle. This CDR3 region has 14 residues. Using immunoSEQ multiplex PCR, the repertoire was profiled, and TCRdb retains in-frame clones only, with some absent. This sample has around 74,000 clones, with roughly nine tenths found just once. The rearrangement uses TRBV7-8 and TRBJ1-5; D is undetermined. The origin of this receptor is a female donor with multiple sclerosis, enrolled in a pregnancy study. Sample: peripheral blood, taken before pregnancy. CDR3 bases: TGTGCCAGCAGCGTATCAAGAGCGTACCAGCCCCAGCATTTT. Translating it yields CASSVSRAYQPQHF.